This record covers a single T cell receptor (beta chain). As yet, its antigen is unknown. This sample's time point: week 23, last vaccination. Every vaccine dose comprised 300 ug of mutant IDH1 20-mer peptide plus topical imiquimod. The donors' diagnosis was new WHO grade 3 or 4 astrocytoma that was IDH1-mutant and ATRX-lost. The data stem from a study of a mutant IDH1 vaccine in newly diagnosed glioma. Study background: The start of vaccination came 4-6 weeks after radiotherapy alone, or with temozolomide cycles.

The protocol was immunoSEQ multiplex PCR, while the TCRdb copy is restricted to in-frame clones and leaves out a portion. Among over 35,000 clones, 70% to 85% were seen once, and the ten largest hold 2% to 3%. Deletions cut 0 bases from V and 2 bases from J, with 8 bases between. The CDR3 length is 15 residues. Germline V gene lookup returns CDR1 LNHNV and CDR2 YYDKDF (reference sequence). The origin of this receptor is a woman aged 18-29 years with glioma. Some clones in this sample may be carry-over from other donors' samples. The gene calls are TRBV15 and TRBJ1-3; no reliable D call. The sequencing here drew on PBMCs, taken from a glioma patient whose treatment included an IDH1 peptide vaccine. The CDR3 nucleotides are TGTGCCACCAGCAGAGATAGGACCACTGGAAACACCATATATTTT. Its translation: CATSRDRTTGNTIYF.